This passage covers 27 T cell receptor beta chains from one sample sequenced in a study of blood T cells in healthy people across ages. For the second PCR, which ran for about 7 to 11 cycles, a sample-barcoded 5' primer and a J-beta primer mix were used. Via MiXCR, TCRdb re-called the 5' RACE reads, giving one row per CDR3 protein. The repertoire consists of roughly 900,000 distinct CDR3 sequences, with 48% occurring once and the leading ten covering roughly 13%. The sample comprised blood. These receptors came from a man between 25 and 39 years old in good health.

As concerns this clonotype: At one boundary the junction diverges from the germline segment, which might be a read error. The rearrangement uses TRBV7-2 and TRBJ1-5; TRBD1 aligns across 9 bases. The CDR3 totals 15 residues. Germline loops: CDR1 SGHTA, CDR2 FQGNSA. CDR3 nucleotides: TGTGCTAGCATTAGTGGGACAGGGAACAATCAGCCCCAGCATTTT. Its protein product is CASISGTGNNQPQHF.

This clonotype was counted once. A much larger clone is a single base away; this may be a read error. CDR3 protein: CASGVRGGDQSNQPQHF. The CDR3 DNA sequence: TGTGCCAGCGGCGTCAGGGGGGGAGATCAAAGCAATCAGCCCCAGCATTTT. The chain links TRBV7-2 to TRBJ1-5, with 7 bases fitting TRBD1. Germline CDR1 is SGHTA and CDR2 is FQGNSA. This CDR3 is 17 amino acids long. J lost 1 base, V lost 8 bases, and 14 bases had no gene match.

V is TRBV6-4 and J is TRBJ2-6; D ambiguous. This CDR3 is 16 amino acids long. With 0 bases removed from V and 3 bases from J, the gap between germline ends came to 9 bases. Germline lookup yields CDR1 MRHNA and CDR2 SNTAGT. The CDR3 loop reads CASSDSIGFGANVLTF. For the CDR3, the DNA is TGTGCCAGCAGTGACTCGATCGGGTTTGGGGCCAACGTCCTGACTTTC.

This rearrangement joins TRBV7-2 to TRBJ2-1; 9 nucleotides match TRBD2. This CDR3 region has 17 residues. Germline V CDR1 and CDR2: SGHTA, FQGNSA. V lost 5 bases and J lost 8; bases outside the gene matches: 16. CDR3 in DNA: TGTGCCAGCAGCGTTGTTCGATTAGCGGGGGCCCCACATGAGCAGTTCTTC. This sequence encodes CASSVVRLAGAPHEQFF.

This chain links TRBV6-1 with TRBJ2-4; 7 bases map to TRBD1. The J call may be incorrect, as the DNA end agrees better with TRBJ2-7. This CDR3 is 13 amino acids long. Looked up from germline, CDR1 is MNHNS and CDR2 is SASEGT. The CDR3 reads CASRKRGRNEQYF. The CDR3 region has the DNA TGTGCCAGCAGAAAAAGGGGGCGCAACGAGCAGTACTTC.

This clonotype has at least ten counts. The gene calls are TRBV29-1 and TRBJ2-1, with D perhaps given as TRBD1 or TRBD2 (5 bases each). Germline V lookup: CDR1 SQVTM, CDR2 ANQGSEA. The CDR3 runs 11 residues. Trimming took 7 bases from V and 2 from J, leaving 6 bases between them. CDR3: CSGDAYNEQFF. CDR3 bases: TGCAGCGGGGACGCCTACAATGAGCAGTTCTTC.

J is TRBJ2-5 and V is TRBV9; a weak D match, TRBD2 (6 bases). The J call may be mistaken, given a closer DNA end match to TRBJ2-7. The CDR3 loop spans 13 amino acids. Per the germline V gene, CDR1 is SGDLS and CDR2 is YYNGEE. The CDR3 DNA reads as TGTGCCAGCAGCGCCTCGGAGGGCTACGAGCAGTACTTC. The encoded protein is CASSASEGYEQYF.

The V and J genes are TRBV5-1 and TRBJ1-2; TRBD1 aligns across 8 bases. The CDR3 contains 16 residues. V lost 0 bases to trimming and J lost 8 bases; unmatched junction nucleotides: 12. The V gene's germline CDR1 is SGHRS and CDR2 YFSETQ. CDR3 protein: CASSLGTLQGGDGYTF. CDR3 nucleotides: TGCGCCAGCAGCTTGGGTACATTACAGGGGGGCGACGGCTACACCTTC. The full variable domain, its missing parts supplied by reference TRBV5-1 and TRBJ1-2, is KAGVTQTPRYLIKTRGQQVTLSCSPISGHRSVSWYQQTPGQGLQFLFEYFSETQRNKGNFPGRFSGRQFSNSRSEMNVSTLELGDSALYLCASSLGTLQGGDGYTFGSGTRLTVV.

On this clonotype itself: One end of the junction is discordant with germline, which a read error may explain. The chain carries TRBV3-1 and TRBJ2-3, with TRBD2 identical over 9 bases. The CDR3 spans 16 residues. Germline assignment: CDR1 LGHDT and CDR2 YNNKEL (reference sequence). The CDR3: CARSTRTSDSTDTQYF. CDR3 in DNA: TGTGCCCGCAGCACCCGGACTAGCGATAGCACAGATACGCAGTATTTT.

On this clonotype: An end of the junction differs from the germline gene, which may be a read error. The J gene is TRBJ1-1, the V gene TRBV12-3 or TRBV12-4; tentatively, D is TRBD1 (6 bases). The CDR3 spans 15 residues. As DNA, the CDR3 is TGTGCCAGCAGTTCTCGGGACACCCCGAACACTGGAGCTTTCTTT. This gives the protein CASSSRDTPNTGAFF.

This clonotype was observed a few times. The chain links TRBV6-6 to TRBJ1-4; D gene unclear. The germline V gene encodes CDR1 MNHNY and CDR2 SVGAGI (reference sequence). The CDR3 sequence is 14 residues long. The V gene lost 7 bases and the J gene lost 10 bases, with 19 bases spanning the gap. This CDR3 is CASTPPEGLGKLFF. In nucleotides, the CDR3 is TGTGCCAGCACTCCCCCCGAAGGGTTGGGAAAACTGTTTTTT.

The chain is built from TRBV28 and TRBJ2-7, with D possibly being TRBD1 or TRBD2 (5 bases each). The CDR3 extends over 15 amino acids. Looked up from germline, CDR1 is MDHEN and CDR2 is SYDVKM. The ends were cut back, 6 bases at V and 1 base at J, with 16 bases in the middle. The CDR3, as DNA: TGTGCCAGCAGACTGACCGGGACCGCGTCCTACGAGCAGTACTTC. Its protein product is CASRLTGTASYEQYF. The whole variable domain, remainder taken from reference TRBV28 and TRBJ2-7, is DVKVTQSSRYLVKRTGEKVFLECVQDMDHENMFWYRQDPGLGLRLIYFSYDVKMKEKGDIPEGYSVSREKKERFSLILESASTNQTSMYLCASRLTGTASYEQYFGPGTRLTVT.

The DNA for the CDR3 is TGTGCCAGCAGCTTAACGTTTGGGTCCCTGAATGAGCAGTTCTTC. Amino acids: CASSLTFGSLNEQFF. This chain links TRBV7-3 with TRBJ2-1; D remains ambiguous. Looked up from germline, CDR1 is SGHTA and CDR2 is FQGTGA. Trimming stripped 0 bases from V and 7 bases from J, with 13 bases between. This CDR3 is 15 amino acids long.

About this clonotype: The junction differs from germline at one of its ends, possibly a read error. This sequence joins TRBV27 and TRBJ2-2; weak D call: TRBD2 (6 bases). The germline CDR1 and CDR2 sequences are MNHEY and SMNVEV (reference sequence). This CDR3 contains 15 residues. The CDR3 sequence: CATLAGNANTRELFF. DNA of the CDR3: TGTGCCACCTTGGCGGGGAACGCGAACACCAGGGAGCTGTTTTTT.

The rearrangement joins TRBV5-5 to TRBJ1-1; 7 bases line up with TRBD1. The germline V gene has CDR1 SGHKS and CDR2 YYEKEE (reference sequence). The V and J ends lost 0 bases and 6 bases, in that order; junction bases with no gene match: 5. The CDR3 has 14 residues. The CDR3 region is CASSLDRGYAEAFF. The CDR3 nucleotides are TGTGCCAGCAGCTTGGACAGGGGCTACGCTGAAGCTTTCTTT.

V is TRBV7-9 and J is TRBJ1-1, with D perhaps matching TRBD1 (5 bases). Germline loops: CDR1 SEHNR, CDR2 FQNEAQ (reference sequence). V was trimmed by 6 bases and J by 1 base, leaving 12 bases between them. The CDR3 has 14 amino acids. The CDR3 reads CASSSPGPNTEAFF. CDR3 nucleotides: TGTGCCAGCAGTTCACCGGGGCCGAACACTGAAGCTTTCTTT.

V is TRBV12-3 or TRBV12-4 and J is TRBJ1-5; 7 bases line up with TRBD1. The CDR3 is 15 residues long. V gave up 5 bases and J gave up 5 bases; unmatched junction bases: 9. This CDR3 reads CASSPGTASYQPQHF. The CDR3 DNA reads TGTGCCAGCAGTCCCGGGACAGCTTCCTATCAGCCCCAGCATTTT.

The chain links TRBV2 to TRBJ2-1, with 9 bases aligning to TRBD1. Germline CDR1 and CDR2: SNHLY and FYNNEI. This CDR3 is 18 amino acids long. The V gene end was trimmed by 4 bases and the J gene end by 2 bases; junction bases not matched to a gene: 12. This CDR3 is CASSVSLSRDRAYNEQFF. For the CDR3, the DNA is TGTGCCAGCAGTGTGAGTCTCAGCCGGGACAGGGCCTACAATGAGCAGTTCTTC.

This clonotype was seen more than once but under ten times. The V and J genes are TRBV6-5 and TRBJ1-1; D possibly corresponds to TRBD1 (5 bases). Germline loops: CDR1 MNHEY, CDR2 SVGAGI. This CDR3 comprises 14 residues. With 2 bases removed from V and 4 bases from J, the gap between germline ends came to 11 bases. CDR3 coding DNA: TGTGCCAGCAGTTACGCAGGGTCGGGCACTGAAGCTTTCTTT. Amino acid sequence: CASSYAGSGTEAFF.

Notes on this clonotype: Germline is not matched at one junction end, which may reflect a read error. V gene TRBV6-2 or TRBV6-3 combines with J gene TRBJ1-6; 8 bases line up with TRBD1. The CDR3 sequence is 14 residues long. The germline V gene has CDR1 MNHEY and CDR2 SVGEGT. The CDR3 loop is CASTRTGLNSPPHF. CDR3 bases: TGTGCCAGCACCAGGACAGGGCTAAATTCACCCCCCCACTTT.

This clonotype was picked up many times. The chain is built from TRBV7-9 and TRBJ2-1; TRBD2 is a possible D gene (5 bases). The CDR3 sequence is 15 residues long. The V gene's germline CDR1 is SEHNR and CDR2 FQNEAQ (reference sequence). V lost 3 bases, J lost 6 bases, and 15 bases lay in between. The CDR3 DNA sequence: TGTGCCAGCAGCTTTGGTCCCCTGGGAGCCAATGAGCAGTTCTTC. This translates into CASSFGPLGANEQFF. The variable domain in full, completed from reference TRBV7-9 and TRBJ2-1, reads DTGVSQNPRHKITKRGQNVTFRCDPISEHNRLYWYRQTLGQGPEFLTYFQNEAQLEKSRLLSDRFSAERPKGSFSTLEIQRTEQGDSAMYLCASSFGPLGANEQFFGPGTRLTVL.

The CDR3 coding sequence is TGCAGTGCTGCGCTGGGTTCCGATACGCAGTATTTT. Amino acid sequence: CSAALGSDTQYF. V and J are TRBV20-1 and TRBJ2-3; D is uncertain. CDR1 is DFQATT and CDR2 is SNEGSKA in the germline V gene (reference sequence). CDR3 length equals 12 residues. Trimming shortened V by 5 bases and J by 6 bases, and 12 bases separated the two germline ends.

This clonotype was counted ten times or more. The chain is built from TRBV5-1 and TRBJ2-5; D remains unclear. Germline V gene sequence: CDR1 SGHRS, CDR2 YFSETQ. This CDR3 has 13 residues. V was pared by 0 bases and J by 0 bases, with 3 bases between. The CDR3 spells CASSLDNQETQYF. DNA of the CDR3: TGCGCCAGCAGCTTGGACAACCAAGAGACCCAGTACTTC.

The rearrangement links TRBV6-5 to TRBJ1-5; no reliable D call. The germline gives CDR1 MNHEY, CDR2 SVGAGI. V was shortened by 0 bases and J by 3 bases, with 9 bases between the two germline ends. This CDR3 region has 15 residues. The CDR3 reads CASSYSGGLNQPQHF. For the CDR3, the DNA is TGTGCCAGCAGTTACTCGGGCGGACTCAATCAGCCCCAGCATTTT.

This chain uses TRBV3-1 with TRBJ2-1; TRBD2 aligns across 11 bases. The CDR3 totals 14 residues. Trimming removed 2 bases from V and 7 bases from J; junction bases left unmatched: 1. The germline gives CDR1 LGHDT, CDR2 YNNKEL (reference sequence). CDR3 region: CASSQPSGGNEQFF. CDR3 nucleotides: TGTGCCAGCAGCCAACCTAGCGGGGGGAATGAGCAGTTCTTC.

The rearrangement links TRBV6-1 to TRBJ1-6; maybe TRBD1 (5 bases). The V gene's germline CDR1 is MNHNS and CDR2 SASEGT. The CDR3 runs to 15 residues. With 1 base removed from V and 8 bases from J, the gap between germline ends came to 12 bases. The DNA for the CDR3 is TGTGCCAGCAGTGAAGGGCGGGACGTTTATTCACCCCTCCACTTT. This gives the protein CASSEGRDVYSPLHF.

The chain uses TRBV7-9 and TRBJ1-2; no definite D call. The CDR3 length is 14 residues. From germline, CDR1 is SEHNR and CDR2 FQNEAQ (reference sequence). V was clipped by 5 bases and J by 4 bases, with 14 bases between them. CDR3 bases: TGTGCCAGCAGCCCGCTGGCAGACACCTATGGCTACACCTTC. Residues: CASSPLADTYGYTF.